This TCR beta chain was captured by sequencing in a study of neurological immune-mediated disorders. Study conclusions and caveats: Phylogenetic grouping assigned the repertoires of 18 of 34 multiple sclerosis patients to a single related-CDR3 cluster, which may represent a signature. There was no clinical or MRI feature that showed an association with the multiple sclerosis repertoire cluster.

This clonotype was observed many times. The antigen remains undetermined. Synthesis of cDNA was carried out by template-switch 5'RACE. The reaction used 10-nucleotide random UMIs. One entry per CDR3 protein results from TCRdb running MiXCR on the 5' RACE reads. The sample carries 87,000 or so distinct CDR3 sequences, roughly 3.2% recorded once. Germline V gene data show CDR1 as DFQATT and CDR2 as SNEGSKA (reference sequence). After removal of 5 bases from V and 2 bases from J, the junction contained 8 bases not matched to a gene. The CDR3 is 15 amino acids. The sequenced material came from PBMCs. The TCR sequence derives from a woman aged 50 to 60 with multiple sclerosis. V is TRBV20-1 and J is TRBJ1-5; 8 nucleotides agree with TRBD1. CDR3 region: CSAGQRGQGNQPQHF. DNA for the CDR3: TGCAGTGCTGGACAGAGGGGACAGGGCAATCAGCCCCAGCATTTT.